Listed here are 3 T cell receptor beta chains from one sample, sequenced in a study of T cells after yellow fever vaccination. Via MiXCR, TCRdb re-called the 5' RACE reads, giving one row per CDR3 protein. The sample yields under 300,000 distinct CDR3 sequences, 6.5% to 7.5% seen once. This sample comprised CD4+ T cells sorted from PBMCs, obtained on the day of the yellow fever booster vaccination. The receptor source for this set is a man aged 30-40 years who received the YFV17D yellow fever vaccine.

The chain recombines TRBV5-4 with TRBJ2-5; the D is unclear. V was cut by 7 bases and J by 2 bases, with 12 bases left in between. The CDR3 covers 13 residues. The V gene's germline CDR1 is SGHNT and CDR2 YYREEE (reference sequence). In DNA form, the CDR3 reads TGTGCCAGCTCAGTAAAGGCTCAAGAGACCCAGTACTTC. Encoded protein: CASSVKAQETQYF.

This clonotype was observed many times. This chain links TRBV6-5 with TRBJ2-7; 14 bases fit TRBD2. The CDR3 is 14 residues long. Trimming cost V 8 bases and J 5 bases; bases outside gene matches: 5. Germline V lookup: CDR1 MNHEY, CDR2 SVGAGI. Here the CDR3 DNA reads TGTGCCAGCTGTCCGGGACTAGCGGGAGACGAGCAGTACTTC. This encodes CASCPGLAGDEQYF.

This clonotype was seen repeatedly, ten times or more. CDR3 in DNA: TGTGCCAGTGGATCATGGTCCGAGCAGTACTTC. Residues: CASGSWSEQYF. The genes are TRBV12-3 or TRBV12-4 and TRBJ2-7; no firm D call. Trimming cost V 9 bases and J 6 bases, with 12 bases left between them. This CDR3 comprises 11 residues.